The clone carrying this T cell receptor (beta chain) is a singleton in its sample. Methods used by the authors: Reference gene primer amplification gave estimated nucleated cell counts. Sequencing was performed with immunoSEQ multiplex PCR; in TCRdb, only in-frame clones are kept and a portion is missing. V and J calls and clone size are given by that table; D and trimming were obtained from the DNA. The repertoire consists of more than 60,000 clones, with about 92% occurring once and the leading ten covering 16%. The CDR3 is 15 residues long. CDR1 and CDR2 (germline): KGHSH, LQKENI. After removal of 5 bases from V and 1 base from J, the junction contained 4 bases not matched to a gene. This sample was included in a study of blood T cell repertoires in COVID-19. On the study more broadly: Sites in the United States, Italy and Spain provided acute and convalescent COVID-19 samples.

This chain links TRBV18 with TRBJ2-5, with 10 bases fitting TRBD1. This TCR derives from an elderly woman with active or convalescent COVID-19. Sequences were obtained from peripheral blood. The DNA for the CDR3 is TGTGCCAGCTCAGACAGGGGGCTATCCCAAGAGACCCAGTACTTC. Its protein product is CASSDRGLSQETQYF.